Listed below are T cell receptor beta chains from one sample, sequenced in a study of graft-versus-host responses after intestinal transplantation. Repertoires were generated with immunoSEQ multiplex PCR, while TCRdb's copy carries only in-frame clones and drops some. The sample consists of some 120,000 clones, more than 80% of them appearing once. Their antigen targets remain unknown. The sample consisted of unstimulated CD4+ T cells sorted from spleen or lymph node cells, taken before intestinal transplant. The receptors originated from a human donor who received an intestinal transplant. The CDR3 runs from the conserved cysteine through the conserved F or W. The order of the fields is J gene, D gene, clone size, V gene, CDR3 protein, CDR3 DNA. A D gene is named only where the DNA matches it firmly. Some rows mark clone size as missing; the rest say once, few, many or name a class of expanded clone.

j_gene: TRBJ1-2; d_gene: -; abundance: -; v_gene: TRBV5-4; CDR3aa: CASSLSREGGYTF; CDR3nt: TGTGCCAGCAGCTTGAGTAGGGAGGGAGGCTACACCTTC
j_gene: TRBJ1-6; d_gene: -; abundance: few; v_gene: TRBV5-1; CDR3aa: CASSLVGGARSPLHF; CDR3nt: TGCGCCAGCAGCTTGGTTGGAGGAGCACGGTCACCCCTCCACTTT
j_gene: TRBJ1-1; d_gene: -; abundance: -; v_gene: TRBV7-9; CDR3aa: CASSLSRDTEAFF; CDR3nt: TGTGCCAGCAGCTTATCCAGGGACACTGAAGCTTTCTTT
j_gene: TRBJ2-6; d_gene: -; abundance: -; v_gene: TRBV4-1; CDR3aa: CASSHPGAGANVLTF; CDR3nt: TGCGCCAGCAGCCACCCAGGGGCTGGGGCCAACGTCCTGACTTTC
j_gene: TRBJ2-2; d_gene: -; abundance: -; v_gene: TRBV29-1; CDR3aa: CTAVGRAGELFF; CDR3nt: TGCACCGCTGTGGGAAGGGCCGGGGAGCTGTTTTTT
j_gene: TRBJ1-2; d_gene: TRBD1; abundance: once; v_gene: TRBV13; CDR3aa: CASSFWTGGSGYTF; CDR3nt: TGTGCCAGCAGCTTTTGGACAGGGGGCTCGGGCTACACCTTC
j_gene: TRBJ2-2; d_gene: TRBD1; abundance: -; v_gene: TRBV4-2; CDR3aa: CASSRTGQGAAGGELFF; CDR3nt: TGTGCCAGCAGCCGGACCGGACAGGGGGCGGCTGGCGGGGAGCTGTTTTTT
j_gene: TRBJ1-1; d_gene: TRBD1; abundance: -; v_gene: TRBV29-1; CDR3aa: CSAAGQASLAAFF; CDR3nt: TGCAGCGCCGCGGGACAGGCAAGTCTGGCAGCTTTCTTT
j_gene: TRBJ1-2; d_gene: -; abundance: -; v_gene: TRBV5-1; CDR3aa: CASSQDGDNYGYTF; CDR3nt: TGCGCCAGCAGCCAGGACGGGGACAACTATGGCTACACCTTC
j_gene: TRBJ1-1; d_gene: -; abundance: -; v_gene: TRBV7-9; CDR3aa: CASTRTGNTEAFF; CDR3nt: TGTGCCAGCACCCGGACGGGGAACACTGAAGCTTTCTTT
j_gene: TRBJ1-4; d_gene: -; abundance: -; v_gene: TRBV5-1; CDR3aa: CASSLYYEDEKLFF; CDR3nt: TGCGCCAGCAGCTTGTACTATGAGGATGAAAAACTGTTTTTT
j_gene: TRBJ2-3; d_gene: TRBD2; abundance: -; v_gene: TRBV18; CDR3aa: CASSPQGLASDTQYF; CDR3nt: TGTGCCAGCTCACCACAGGGACTAGCCTCAGATACGCAGTATTTT
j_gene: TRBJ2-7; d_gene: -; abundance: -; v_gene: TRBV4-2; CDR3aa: CASSQDLQDEQYF; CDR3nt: TGTGCCAGCAGCCAAGATCTACAGGACGAGCAGTACTTC
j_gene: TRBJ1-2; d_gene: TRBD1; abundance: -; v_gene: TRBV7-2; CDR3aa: CASSSRQGHSGGYTF; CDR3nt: TGTGCCAGCAGCTCCAGACAGGGGCATTCGGGTGGCTACACCTTC
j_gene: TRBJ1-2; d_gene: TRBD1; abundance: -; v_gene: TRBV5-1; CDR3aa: CASSLDRGSGYTF; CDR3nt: TGCGCCAGCAGCCTAGACAGGGGAAGTGGCTACACCTTC
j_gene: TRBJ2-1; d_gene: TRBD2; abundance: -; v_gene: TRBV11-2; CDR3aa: CASSLETSGPWFGEQFF; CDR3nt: TGTGCCAGCAGCTTAGAAACTAGCGGGCCGTGGTTCGGGGAGCAGTTCTTC
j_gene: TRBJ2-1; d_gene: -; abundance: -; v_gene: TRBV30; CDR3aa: CAWSASGSEQFF; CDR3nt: TGTGCCTGGAGTGCGTCAGGGTCTGAGCAGTTCTTC
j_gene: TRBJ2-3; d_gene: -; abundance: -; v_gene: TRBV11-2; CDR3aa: CASSFSPALADTQYF; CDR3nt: TGTGCCAGCAGCTTCTCCCCAGCGTTAGCGGATACGCAGTATTTT
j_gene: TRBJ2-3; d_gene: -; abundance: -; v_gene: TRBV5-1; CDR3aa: CASSLEGVGLSSTDTQYF; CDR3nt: TGCGCCAGCAGCTTGGAGGGGGTGGGACTATCTAGCACAGATACGCAGTATTTT
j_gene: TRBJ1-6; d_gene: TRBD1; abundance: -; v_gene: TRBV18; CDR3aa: CASSLASGTENSPLHF; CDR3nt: TGTGCCAGCTCACTTGCCTCCGGGACAGAAAATTCACCCCTCCACTTT
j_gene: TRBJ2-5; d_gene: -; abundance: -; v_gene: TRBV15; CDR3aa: CATSRPLGAETQYF; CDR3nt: TGTGCCACCAGCAGGCCCCTCGGGGCCGAGACCCAGTACTTC
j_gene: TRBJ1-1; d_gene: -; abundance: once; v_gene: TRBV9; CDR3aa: CASSRQTMNTEAFF; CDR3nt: TGTGCCAGCAGCAGACAGACCATGAACACTGAAGCTTTCTTT
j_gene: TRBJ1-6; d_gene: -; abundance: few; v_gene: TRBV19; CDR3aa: CASSIDQQVANSPLHF; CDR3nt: TGTGCCAGTAGTATAGACCAACAAGTTGCGAATTCACCCCTCCACTTT
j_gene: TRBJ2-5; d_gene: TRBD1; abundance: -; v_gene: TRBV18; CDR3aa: CASSLTGGQETQYF; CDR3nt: TGTGCCAGCTCCCTGACAGGGGGCCAAGAGACCCAGTACTTC
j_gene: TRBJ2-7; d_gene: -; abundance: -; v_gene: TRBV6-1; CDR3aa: CASSERTLEQYF; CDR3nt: TGTGCCAGCAGTGAAAGAACACTCGAGCAGTACTTC
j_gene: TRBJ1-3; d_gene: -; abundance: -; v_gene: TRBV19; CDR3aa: CASSMPGGSGNTIYF; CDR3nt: TGTGCCAGTAGTATGCCCGGAGGTAGTGGAAACACCATATATTTT
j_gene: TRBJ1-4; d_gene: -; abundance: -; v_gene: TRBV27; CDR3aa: CASTRGLFF; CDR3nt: TGTGCCAGCACCCGGGGTCTGTTTTTT
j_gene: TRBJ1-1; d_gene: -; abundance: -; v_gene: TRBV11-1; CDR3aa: CASSYDRLNTEAFF; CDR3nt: TGTGCCAGCAGCTATGACAGACTAAACACTGAAGCTTTCTTT
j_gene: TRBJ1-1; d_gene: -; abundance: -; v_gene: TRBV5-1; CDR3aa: CASNLGSRNTEAFF; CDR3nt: TGCGCCAGCAACCTAGGCTCGCGGAACACTGAAGCTTTCTTT
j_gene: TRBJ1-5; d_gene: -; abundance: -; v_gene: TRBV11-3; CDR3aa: CASSVGFGKTQHF; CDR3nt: TGTGCCAGCAGCGTAGGCTTCGGGAAGACCCAGCATTTT
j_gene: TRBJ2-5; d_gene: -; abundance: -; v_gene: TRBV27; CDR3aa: CASSHTGWETQYF; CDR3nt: TGTGCCAGCAGTCATACAGGGTGGGAGACCCAGTACTTC
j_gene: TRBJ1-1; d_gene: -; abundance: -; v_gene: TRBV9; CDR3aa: CASSVVHRAGNTEAFF; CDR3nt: TGTGCCAGCAGCGTAGTCCACAGGGCTGGGAACACTGAAGCTTTCTTT
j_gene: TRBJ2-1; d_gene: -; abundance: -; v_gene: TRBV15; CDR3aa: CATSTSPPGRNQFF; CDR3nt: TGTGCCACCAGCACCTCGCCGCCCGGTAGAAATCAGTTCTTC
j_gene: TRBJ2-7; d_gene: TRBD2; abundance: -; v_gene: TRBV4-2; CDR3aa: CASSQRGGLDEQYF; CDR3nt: TGTGCCAGCAGCCAGCGGGGGGGCCTCGACGAGCAGTACTTC
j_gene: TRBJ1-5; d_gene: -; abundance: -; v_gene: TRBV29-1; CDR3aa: CSVAAQGGQPQHF; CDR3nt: TGCAGCGTTGCGGCTCAGGGCGGTCAGCCCCAGCATTTT
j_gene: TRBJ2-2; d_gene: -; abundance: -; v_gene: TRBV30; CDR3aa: CAWGGSSNTGELFF; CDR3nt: TGTGCCTGGGGAGGATCCTCGAACACCGGGGAGCTGTTTTTT
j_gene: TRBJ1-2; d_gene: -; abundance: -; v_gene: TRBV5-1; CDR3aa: CASSLGETTTLYGYTF; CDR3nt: TGCGCCAGCAGCTTGGGAGAGACAACCACCCTCTATGGCTACACCTTC
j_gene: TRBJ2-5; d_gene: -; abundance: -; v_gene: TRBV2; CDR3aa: CASKGGETQYF; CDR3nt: TGTGCCAGCAAGGGGGGGGAGACCCAGTACTTC
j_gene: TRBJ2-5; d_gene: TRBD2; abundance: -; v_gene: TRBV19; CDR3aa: CATAGGIQETQYF; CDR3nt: TGTGCCACCGCGGGGGGGATTCAAGAGACCCAGTACTTC
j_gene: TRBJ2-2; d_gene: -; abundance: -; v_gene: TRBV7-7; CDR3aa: CASSPRGGLGGELFF; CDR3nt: TGTGCCAGCAGCCCACGGGGTGGGCTGGGCGGGGAGCTGTTTTTT
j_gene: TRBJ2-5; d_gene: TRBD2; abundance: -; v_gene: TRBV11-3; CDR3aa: CASSLVTSGGTQYF; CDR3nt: TGTGCCAGCAGCTTAGTCACTAGCGGAGGGACCCAGTACTTC
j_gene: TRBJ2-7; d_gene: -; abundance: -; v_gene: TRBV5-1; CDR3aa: CASSPGSTITYEQYF; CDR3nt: TGCGCCAGCAGCCCAGGCTCGACTATAACCTACGAGCAGTACTTC
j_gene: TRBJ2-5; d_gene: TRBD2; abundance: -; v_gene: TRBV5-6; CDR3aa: CASSFLDGGAVQETQYF; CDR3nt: TGTGCCAGCAGCTTTCTCGACGGGGGGGCGGTTCAAGAGACCCAGTACTTC
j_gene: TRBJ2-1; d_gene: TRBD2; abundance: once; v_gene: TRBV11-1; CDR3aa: CASSLGSAAGGYNEQFF; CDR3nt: TGTGCCAGCAGCTTAGGATCCGCAGCGGGGGGTTACAATGAGCAGTTCTTC
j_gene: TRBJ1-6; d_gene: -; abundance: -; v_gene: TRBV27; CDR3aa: CASSFRRLGNSPLHF; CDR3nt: TGTGCCAGCAGTTTCCGTCGTTTGGGGAATTCACCCCTCCACTTT
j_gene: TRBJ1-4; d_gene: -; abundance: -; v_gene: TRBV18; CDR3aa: CASSPGAENEKLFF; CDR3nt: TGTGCCAGCTCGCCTGGGGCGGAAAATGAAAAACTGTTTTTT
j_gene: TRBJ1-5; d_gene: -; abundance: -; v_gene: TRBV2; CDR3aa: CASSVSGYFNQPQHF; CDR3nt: TGTGCCAGCAGTGTATCCGGGTATTTCAATCAGCCCCAGCATTTT
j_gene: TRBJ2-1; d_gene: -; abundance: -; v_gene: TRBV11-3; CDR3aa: CASSAQGGSSYNEQFF; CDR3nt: TGTGCCAGCAGCGCCCAAGGGGGTAGCTCCTACAATGAGCAGTTCTTC
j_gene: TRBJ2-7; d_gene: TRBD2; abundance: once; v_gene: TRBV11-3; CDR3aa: CASRMGGYEQYF; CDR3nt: TGTGCCAGCAGAATGGGGGGGTACGAGCAGTACTTC
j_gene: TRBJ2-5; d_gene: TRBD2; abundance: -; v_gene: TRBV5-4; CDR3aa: CASSLRLAGGFRETQYF; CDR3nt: TGTGCCAGCAGCTTGCGACTAGCGGGGGGTTTTCGGGAGACCCAGTACTTC
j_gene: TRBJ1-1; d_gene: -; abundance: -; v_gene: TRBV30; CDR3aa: CACRRGGNTEAFF; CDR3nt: TGTGCCTGTCGAAGGGGTGGGAACACTGAAGCTTTCTTT
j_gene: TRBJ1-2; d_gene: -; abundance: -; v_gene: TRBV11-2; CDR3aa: CASSFLAGNNGYTF; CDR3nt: TGTGCCAGCAGCTTTCTTGCAGGGAATAACGGCTACACCTTC
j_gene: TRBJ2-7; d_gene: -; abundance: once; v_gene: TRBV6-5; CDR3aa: CASSPRYSYEQYF; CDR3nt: TGTGCCAGCAGTCCCCGGTACTCCTACGAGCAGTACTTC
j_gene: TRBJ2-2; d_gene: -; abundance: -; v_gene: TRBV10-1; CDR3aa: CASSRVSGELFF; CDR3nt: TGCGCCAGCAGCAGGGTTTCCGGGGAGCTGTTTTTT
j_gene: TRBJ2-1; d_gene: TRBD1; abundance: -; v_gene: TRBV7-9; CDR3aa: CASRPRGTGWDNEQFF; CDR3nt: TGTGCCAGCAGACCCCGAGGGACAGGGTGGGACAATGAGCAGTTCTTC
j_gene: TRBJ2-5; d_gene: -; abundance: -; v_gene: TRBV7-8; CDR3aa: CASSLDSQGTQYF; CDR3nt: TGTGCCAGCAGCTTAGATTCCCAGGGGACCCAGTACTTC
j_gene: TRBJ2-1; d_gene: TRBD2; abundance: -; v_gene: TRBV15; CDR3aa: CATSRETGGPPNEQFF; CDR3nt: TGTGCCACCAGCAGAGAAACGGGGGGGCCCCCCAATGAGCAGTTCTTC